These T cell receptor beta chains were read from a single sample in a study of human T cells and chemical hapten exposure. TCRdb recomputed calls from the RACE reads with MiXCR, one row per CDR3 protein. The table includes tens of thousands of distinct CDR3 sequences, roughly an eighth detected once. This specimen consisted of whole blood, obtained in connection with sensitization to the hapten diphenylcyclopropenone (DPC). These receptors all stem from a man aged 25-45 years with alopecia areata. Some clones in this sample may be carry-over from other donors' samples. Both conserved end residues are part of each CDR3. The D gene is left open where the match is weak. Only some rows state a clone size, as once, few, many or a class for expanded clones.

D: NA
V: TRBV12-3/TRBV12-4
size: many
J: TRBJ1-5
CDR3: CASSLADSNQPQHF
DNA: TGTGCCAGCAGTTTGGCGGATAGCAATCAGCCCCAGCATTTT

D: NA
V: TRBV28
size: many
J: TRBJ1-2
CDR3: CASSLNEYGYTF
DNA: TGTGCCAGCAGTTTAAACGAATATGGCTACACCTTC

D: NA
V: TRBV9
size: NA
J: TRBJ2-2
CDR3: CASSPRRVGELFF
DNA: TGTGCCAGCAGCCCGCGTAGAGTCGGGGAGCTGTTTTTT

D: NA
V: TRBV6-6
size: many
J: TRBJ2-3
CDR3: CASSLRADADTQYF
DNA: TGTGCCAGCAGTTTACGGGCAGATGCAGATACGCAGTATTTT

D: NA
V: TRBV12-3/TRBV12-4
size: few
J: TRBJ2-5
CDR3: CASSSSDSGNTGETQYF
DNA: TGTGCCAGCAGTTCCAGTGATTCAGGGAACACAGGGGAGACCCAGTACTTC

D: NA
V: TRBV28
size: many
J: TRBJ1-4
CDR3: CASSTSGIGEKLFF
DNA: TGTGCCAGCAGTACGAGCGGGATAGGGGAAAAACTGTTTTTT

D: TRBD1
V: TRBV7-6
size: many
J: TRBJ1-2
CDR3: CASSKSTGGLGDTF
DNA: TGTGCCAGCAGCAAATCTACAGGGGGCCTGGGGGACACCTTC

D: NA
V: TRBV2
size: many
J: TRBJ2-3
CDR3: CASGPWTATDTQYF
DNA: TGTGCCAGCGGCCCCTGGACAGCGACAGATACGCAGTATTTT

D: NA
V: TRBV18
size: NA
J: TRBJ2-7
CDR3: CASSQDRQEGEKQYF
DNA: TGTGCCAGCTCACAGGACAGACAAGAAGGGGAGAAGCAGTACTTC

D: NA
V: TRBV18
size: few
J: TRBJ2-5
CDR3: CASSPRQQETQYF
DNA: TGTGCCAGCTCACCCCGACAGCAAGAGACCCAGTACTTC

D: NA
V: TRBV30
size: NA
J: TRBJ2-5
CDR3: CAWSGGFQETQYF
DNA: TGTGCCTGGAGTGGGGGGTTCCAAGAGACCCAGTACTTC

D: NA
V: TRBV4-2
size: few
J: TRBJ2-3
CDR3: CASSPSGGRSTDTQYF
DNA: TGTGCCAGCAGCCCGTCCGGGGGTAGGAGCACAGATACGCAGTATTTT

D: NA
V: TRBV7-8
size: many
J: TRBJ1-2
CDR3: CASSLAAGDYGYTF
DNA: TGTGCCAGCAGCTTAGCGGCAGGGGACTATGGCTACACCTTC

D: TRBD1
V: TRBV20-1
size: many
J: TRBJ1-5
CDR3: CSARVSGQGTSLAINQPQHF
DNA: TGCAGTGCTAGAGTTTCGGGACAGGGCACATCTCTCGCTATAAATCAGCCCCAGCATTTT

D: TRBD2
V: TRBV18
size: NA
J: TRBJ2-3
CDR3: CASSPRLAGSTDTQYF
DNA: TGTGCCAGCTCACCAAGGCTAGCGGGGAGCACAGATACGCAGTATTTT

D: NA
V: TRBV20-1
size: NA
J: TRBJ1-5
CDR3: CSASILGGNQPQHF
DNA: TGCAGTGCTAGCATTTTAGGGGGCAATCAGCCCCAGCATTTT

D: TRBD2
V: TRBV7-2
size: NA
J: TRBJ2-3
CDR3: CASSRRTSGGDTQYF
DNA: TGTGCCAGCAGTCGAAGGACTAGCGGGGGAGATACGCAGTATTTT

D: NA
V: TRBV7-9
size: NA
J: TRBJ2-3
CDR3: CASSWEDRFVGTQYF
DNA: TGTGCCAGCAGCTGGGAGGACAGGTTCGTCGGTACGCAGTATTTT

D: NA
V: TRBV5-1
size: NA
J: TRBJ2-7
CDR3: CASSLTASSYEQYF
DNA: TGCGCCAGCAGCTTGACAGCCAGCTCCTACGAGCAGTACTTC

D: TRBD1
V: TRBV4-2
size: many
J: TRBJ2-1
CDR3: CASSQDSDRGYNEQFF
DNA: TGTGCCAGCAGCCAAGATTCAGACAGGGGATACAATGAGCAGTTCTTC

D: NA
V: TRBV7-9
size: few
J: TRBJ1-2
CDR3: CASSLSHDYGYTF
DNA: TGTGCCAGCAGCTTGAGCCACGACTATGGCTACACCTTC

D: NA
V: TRBV30
size: NA
J: TRBJ2-7
CDR3: CACQTDSYEQYF
DNA: TGTGCCTGTCAGACTGATTCCTACGAGCAGTACTTC

D: NA
V: TRBV11-1
size: few
J: TRBJ1-1
CDR3: CASSLASPVPEAFF
DNA: TGTGCCAGCAGCTTAGCCTCCCCGGTCCCTGAAGCTTTCTTT

D: NA
V: TRBV20-1
size: many
J: TRBJ1-3
CDR3: CSARDPVNSGNTIYF
DNA: TGCAGTGCTAGAGATCCCGTCAACTCTGGAAACACCATATATTTT

D: NA
V: TRBV12-3/TRBV12-4
size: NA
J: TRBJ1-5
CDR3: CASSLTLGQPQHF
DNA: TGTGCCAGCAGTTTGACCCTGGGGCAGCCCCAGCATTTT

D: NA
V: TRBV6-5
size: many
J: TRBJ2-7
CDR3: CASRLGRAQTYEQYF
DNA: TGTGCCAGCAGGTTGGGAAGGGCCCAGACTTACGAGCAGTACTTC

D: NA
V: TRBV27
size: NA
J: TRBJ1-6
CDR3: CASSRSGGASNSPLHF
DNA: TGTGCCAGCAGTCGATCGGGGGGGGCGAGTAATTCACCCCTCCACTTT

D: NA
V: TRBV12-3/TRBV12-4
size: NA
J: TRBJ1-1
CDR3: CASTVQWNTEAFF
DNA: TGTGCCAGCACCGTACAATGGAACACTGAAGCTTTCTTT

D: TRBD1
V: TRBV5-4
size: few
J: TRBJ2-7
CDR3: CASSPSQGGFVEQYF
DNA: TGTGCCAGCAGCCCCTCACAGGGGGGCTTTGTCGAGCAGTACTTC

D: NA
V: TRBV7-2
size: few
J: TRBJ2-3
CDR3: CASSLGFSDYFTDTQYF
DNA: TGTGCCAGCAGCTTAGGATTTAGCGACTACTTCACAGATACGCAGTATTTT

D: TRBD1
V: TRBV12-3/TRBV12-4
size: few
J: TRBJ1-1
CDR3: CASSPTGGSRTEAFF
DNA: TGTGCCAGCAGCCCGACAGGGGGCAGTAGGACTGAAGCTTTCTTT

D: NA
V: TRBV12-3/TRBV12-4
size: NA
J: TRBJ2-5
CDR3: CASSRARETQYF
DNA: TGTGCCAGCAGCCGAGCTAGAGAGACCCAGTACTTC

D: NA
V: TRBV28
size: many
J: TRBJ1-2
CDR3: CASSQGFYGYTF
DNA: TGTGCCAGCAGTCAGGGGTTCTATGGCTACACCTTC

D: NA
V: TRBV7-8
size: few
J: TRBJ2-1
CDR3: CASSPGNNEQFF
DNA: TGTGCCAGCAGCCCGGGAAACAATGAGCAGTTCTTC

D: NA
V: TRBV29-1
size: NA
J: TRBJ1-5
CDR3: CSVLMDSNQPQHF
DNA: TGCAGCGTTCTAATGGACAGTAATCAGCCCCAGCATTTT

D: NA
V: TRBV9
size: many
J: TRBJ1-1
CDR3: CASSVWDNTEAFF
DNA: TGTGCCAGCAGCGTGTGGGATAACACTGAAGCTTTCTTT

D: TRBD1
V: TRBV30
size: NA
J: TRBJ1-5
CDR3: CAWSLQGNQPQHF
DNA: TGTGCCTGGAGCCTACAGGGGAACCAGCCCCAGCATTTT

D: NA
V: TRBV3-1
size: few
J: TRBJ2-7
CDR3: CASSQARGYEQYF
DNA: TGTGCCAGCAGCCAAGCGCGGGGTTACGAGCAGTACTTC

D: NA
V: TRBV28
size: few
J: TRBJ2-7
CDR3: CASSLSVWGREQYF
DNA: TGTGCCAGCAGTTTATCGGTCTGGGGGCGGGAGCAGTACTTC

D: TRBD1
V: TRBV20-1
size: NA
J: TRBJ2-7
CDR3: CSALRTGIYEQYF
DNA: TGCAGTGCGTTAAGGACAGGAATCTACGAGCAGTACTTC

D: NA
V: TRBV19
size: many
J: TRBJ1-4
CDR3: CASHKGAGPNNEKLFF
DNA: TGTGCCAGTCATAAAGGTGCCGGACCCAATAATGAAAAACTGTTTTTT

D: NA
V: TRBV9
size: NA
J: TRBJ1-1
CDR3: CASSGPRRTEAFF
DNA: TGTGCCAGCAGCGGGCCTCGTAGGACTGAAGCTTTCTTT

D: TRBD2
V: TRBV20-1
size: many
J: TRBJ2-3
CDR3: CSARVLAGGRTDTQYF
DNA: TGCAGTGCTAGAGTGCTAGCGGGGGGACGCACAGATACGCAGTATTTT

D: TRBD1
V: TRBV12-3/TRBV12-4
size: NA
J: TRBJ1-5
CDR3: CASSLSLDRGPNQPQHF
DNA: TGTGCCAGCAGCCTGAGCCTCGACAGGGGCCCTAATCAGCCCCAGCATTTT

D: NA
V: TRBV20-1
size: once
J: TRBJ1-2
CDR3: CSATTGTKAYGYTF
DNA: TGCAGTGCTACTACGGGGACAAAAGCCTATGGCTACACCTTC

D: NA
V: TRBV24-1
size: NA
J: TRBJ2-2
CDR3: CATSARTADTGELFF
DNA: TGTGCCACCAGTGCTAGGACAGCTGACACCGGGGAGCTGTTTTTT

D: NA
V: TRBV20-1
size: many
J: TRBJ1-3
CDR3: CSASNRVPGNTIYF
DNA: TGCAGTGCTAGTAACAGGGTTCCTGGAAACACCATATATTTT

D: NA
V: TRBV12-5
size: few
J: TRBJ1-2
CDR3: CASAPGPGYGYTF
DNA: TGTGCTAGTGCCCCGGGGCCTGGCTATGGCTACACCTTC

D: NA
V: TRBV3-2
size: NA
J: TRBJ1-1
CDR3: CASSQENSLNTEAFF
DNA: TGTGCCAGCAGCCAAGAGAACAGCTTGAACACTGAAGCTTTCTTT

D: NA
V: TRBV20-1
size: many
J: TRBJ1-2
CDR3: CSCVPGFGYTF
DNA: TGCAGTTGTGTCCCTGGGTTTGGCTACACCTTC

D: NA
V: TRBV10-2
size: many
J: TRBJ1-5
CDR3: CASSTPGQYQPQHF
DNA: TGCGCCAGCAGTACCCCGGGACAATATCAGCCCCAGCATTTT

D: TRBD2
V: TRBV6-4
size: few
J: TRBJ2-1
CDR3: CASSDSGGGEYNEQFF
DNA: TGTGCCAGCAGTGACTCGGGTGGGGGGGAGTACAATGAGCAGTTCTTC

D: NA
V: TRBV28
size: few
J: TRBJ1-6
CDR3: CASNPGVAYSPLHF
DNA: TGTGCCAGCAACCCCGGGGTAGCCTATTCACCCCTCCACTTT

D: NA
V: TRBV12-3/TRBV12-4
size: many
J: TRBJ2-3
CDR3: CASSRVFSSTDTQYF
DNA: TGTGCCAGCAGCCGAGTCTTTTCTAGCACAGATACGCAGTATTTT

D: NA
V: TRBV18
size: once
J: TRBJ1-3
CDR3: CASSPRRDSGNTIYF
DNA: TGTGCCAGCTCACCACGTCGGGACTCTGGAAACACCATATATTTT

D: NA
V: TRBV30
size: NA
J: TRBJ1-1
CDR3: CAWSVVWGSGNTEAFF
DNA: TGTGCCTGGAGTGTAGTGTGGGGTTCCGGGAACACTGAAGCTTTCTTT